This T cell receptor beta chain originates from a study of blood T cell repertoires in COVID-19. Study summary: The origin of the acute and convalescent COVID-19 samples was the United States, Italy and Spain. T cells, B-cell-depleted T cells, or PBMCs provided the cDNA or gDNA that served as material.

This clone occurred a few times. Libraries were prepared by immunoSEQ multiplex PCR; TCRdb keeps only in-frame clonotypes and omits some of them. The profile shows around 220,000 clones, over 75% of them singletons. The CDR3 loop spans 14 amino acids. CDR1 is SGHKS and CDR2 is YYEKEE in the germline V gene (reference sequence). J lost 7 bases, V lost 4 bases, and 8 bases had no gene match. Participants were aged about 18 to 90 years, lived in some 23 US areas, and enrolled virtually. Self-reported history from a screening survey and questionnaire set each donor's cohort. Sequenced material: PBMCs or T cells enriched from blood (not recorded which). This clonotype was obtained from a woman between 35 and 50 years old with acute COVID-19. This chain joins TRBV5-5 and TRBJ1-2, with 9 nucleotides matching TRBD1. CDR3 residues: CASSTGDRAGGYTF. In DNA, the CDR3 is TGTGCCAGCAGCACGGGGGACAGGGCCGGTGGCTACACCTTC.